The T cell receptor beta chain under discussion was sequenced for a study of Tregs in tolerant kidney transplant recipients. General study points: In tolerant patients, donor-specific Tregs outgrew total Tregs, suggesting antigen-driven expansion.

Germline-derived CDR1 and CDR2 are MNHNY and SVGAGI (reference sequence). The J segment lost 0 bases and the V segment lost 8 bases, leaving 4 bases of the junction unmatched. CDR3 length: 13 amino acids. Unstimulated Tregs (CD4+CD25+CD127-) and CD4+CD25- non-Tregs were sorted from PBMCs. TCRdb keeps only in-frame clones here, not all; method: immunoSEQ multiplex PCR. The repertoire includes 90,000 to 130,000 clones, roughly 89% of them detected once, and approximately 0.35% sits in the top ten. On this clone itself: Its cognate antigen is unknown.

The sequence came from a human donor who received a combined kidney and bone marrow transplant. V gene TRBV6-6 combines with J gene TRBJ2-7, with 7 nucleotides matching TRBD1. Sequencing used CD4+ T cells from blood, obtained before the transplant. The CDR3 DNA sequence: TGTGCCAGCGCCCCAGGGGGCTCCTACGAGCAGTACTTC. Translation: CASAPGGSYEQYF.